The 16 T cell receptor beta chains below come from one sample, sequenced in a study of T cell responses to AZD1222 COVID-19 vaccine. Measured with immunoSEQ multiplex PCR; TCRdb has only the in-frame clones, and not every one. The repertoire includes some 200,000 clones, approximately 91% of them detected once, and 0.99% sits in the top ten. The sample here was peripheral blood, taken on day 0 of AZD1222 vaccination. The receptors were sampled from an adult in good health.

As DNA, the CDR3 is TGCGCCAGCAGCCACCTCTGGACAGGGGGCACTGAAGCTTTCTTT. Its protein is CASSHLWTGGTEAFF. This chain connects TRBV4-1 to TRBJ1-1; 10 bases line up with TRBD1. From germline, CDR1 is MGHRA and CDR2 YSYEKL. The junction had 5 bases not matched to a gene; V was cut back by 3 bases and J by 4 bases. The CDR3 covers 15 residues.

In its sample, this clone was seen a few times. The CDR3: CASSVGTYEGDTQYF. In nucleotides, the CDR3 is TGTGCCAGCAGCGTCGGGACTTACGAGGGAGATACGCAGTATTTT. This sequence joins TRBV9 and TRBJ2-3, with D possibly being TRBD2 (6 bases). CDR3 length: 15 residues. Trimming took off 2 bases at V and 5 bases at J, with 15 bases between the two ends. Germline assignment: CDR1 SGDLS and CDR2 YYNGEE.

The rearrangement joins TRBV5-1 to TRBJ2-7; D unresolved. V was clipped by 0 bases and J by 2 bases, with 9 bases between them. CDR1 is SGHRS and CDR2 is YFSETQ in the germline V gene. This CDR3 has 14 amino acids. The CDR3 here is CASSLGPMTYEQYF. CDR3 DNA: TGCGCCAGCAGCTTGGGCCCGATGACCTACGAGCAGTACTTC.

The gene calls are TRBV18 and TRBJ2-3; 8 nucleotides line up with TRBD1. This CDR3 comprises 14 residues. V gave up 2 bases and J gave up 4 bases; unmatched junction bases: 2. The germline V gene encodes CDR1 KGHSH and CDR2 LQKENI. The CDR3 protein is CASSPLTGADTQYF. The CDR3 DNA follows: TGTGCCAGCTCACCATTGACAGGGGCAGATACGCAGTATTTT.

The chain recombines TRBV11-2 with TRBJ1-6; D not certain. The V and J ends lost 8 bases and 4 bases respectively, with 12 bases between them. This CDR3 has 14 amino acids. The V gene's germline CDR1 is SGHAT and CDR2 FQNNGV. CDR3 DNA: TGTGCCAGCGGGTCAGCCCATTATAATTCACCCCTCCACTTT. Its protein product is CASGSAHYNSPLHF.

The gene calls are TRBV3-1 (or the pseudogene TRBV3-2) and TRBJ2-7; D perhaps matches TRBD1 (5 bases). The CDR3 spans 18 residues. From germline, CDR1 is LGHDT and CDR2 YNNKEL (reference sequence). V lost 4 bases, J lost 5 bases, and 27 bases lay in between. The CDR3 DNA reads as TGTGCCAGCAGCCGTCGGCGGACCACAGGTTCTCAAACCCACGAGCAGTACTTC. Amino acid sequence: CASSRRRTTGSQTHEQYF.

This chain joins TRBV11-2 and TRBJ2-3, with 7 bases matching TRBD1. CDR3 length: 17 amino acids. The germline gives CDR1 SGHAT, CDR2 FQNNGV. V trimming: 5 bases; J trimming: 6 bases; junction bases outside the gene matches: 17. The CDR3 is CASSLRGQAMLLDTQYF. The CDR3 nucleotides read TGTGCCAGCAGCCTCAGAGGACAGGCCATGTTGTTGGATACGCAGTATTTT.

This chain uses TRBV28 with TRBJ1-1; no clear D gene. This CDR3 comprises 12 residues. With 8 bases removed from V and 5 bases from J, the gap between germline ends came to 12 bases. CDR1 and CDR2 from the germline V gene are MDHEN and SYDVKM. For the CDR3, the DNA is TGTGCCAGCCTCCATCCCGCGACTGAAGCTTTCTTT. It translates to CASLHPATEAFF.

The chain employs TRBV7-9 and TRBJ1-3; no clear D. V was clipped by 5 bases and J by 4 bases, with 9 bases between them. Germline CDR1 is SEHNR and CDR2 is FQNEAQ (reference sequence). The CDR3 is made up of 13 amino acids. CDR3 sequence reads: CASSKSGGNTIYF. The CDR3 DNA reads as TGTGCCAGCAGCAAGTCGGGGGGAAACACCATATATTTT.

This rearrangement joins TRBV9 to TRBJ2-7, with TRBD2 matching over 9 bases. Trimming cost V 0 bases and J 5 bases; bases outside gene matches: 6. The V gene's germline CDR1 is SGDLS and CDR2 YYNGEE. The CDR3 length is 15 residues. The CDR3 sequence: CASSVDSGRIHEQYF. The CDR3 bases are TGTGCCAGCAGCGTAGATAGCGGGAGAATCCACGAGCAGTACTTC.

This clone showed up just once. This sequence joins TRBV2 and TRBJ2-3; 11 nucleotides align to TRBD2. V dropped 5 bases and J dropped 0; count of bases not matched to a gene: 4. This CDR3 is built from 16 residues. Per germline, CDR1 SNHLY and CDR2 FYNNEI. DNA for the CDR3: TGTGCCAGCAGTTTGACTAGCGGGGTTAGCACAGATACGCAGTATTTT. The encoded protein is CASSLTSGVSTDTQYF.

This clone has only a few counts. This chain connects TRBV14 to TRBJ1-2, with D perhaps TRBD1 (6 bases). Trimming pared 2 bases from V and 7 bases from J, leaving 11 bases between. CDR1 is SGHDN and CDR2 is FVKESK in the germline V gene. The CDR3 totals 13 residues. The CDR3 sequence is CASSQLGAVGYTF. The CDR3 nucleotides read TGTGCCAGCAGCCAATTGGGGGCTGTTGGCTACACCTTC.

V usage is TRBV6-6 and J usage is TRBJ1-2, with a possible D match to TRBD1 (5 bases). The V gene's germline CDR1 is MNHNY and CDR2 SVGAGI (reference sequence). V lost 5 bases to trimming and J lost 2 bases, with 15 bases between them. The CDR3 loop spans 15 amino acids. CDR3 amino acids: CASSDGGLDNYGYTF. CDR3 DNA sequence: TGTGCCAGCAGTGACGGGGGATTGGACAACTATGGCTACACCTTC.

The V and J genes are TRBV9 and TRBJ2-3; no reliable D call. The V and J ends lost 0 bases and 4 bases respectively, with 9 bases between them. Germline V lookup: CDR1 SGDLS, CDR2 YYNGEE. This CDR3 spans 14 amino acids. DNA for the CDR3: TGTGCCAGCAGCGTAGATCAGGTTTCAGATACGCAGTATTTT. Translated, it gives CASSVDQVSDTQYF.

The chain links TRBV19 to TRBJ2-1; 12 bases align to TRBD1. This CDR3 is 16 amino acids long. After removal of 3 bases from V and 7 bases from J, the junction contained 7 bases not matched to a gene. Germline CDR1 reads LNHDA; CDR2 reads SQIVND (reference sequence). CDR3 amino acids: CASSIFRDRGRNEQFF. The DNA of the CDR3 is TGTGCCAGTAGTATCTTCCGGGACAGGGGGCGGAATGAGCAGTTCTTC.

The V and J genes are TRBV6-4 and TRBJ1-6; no reliable D call. The CDR3 covers 15 residues. V was trimmed by 0 bases and J by 6 bases, leaving 9 bases between them. CDR1 is MRHNA, CDR2 SNTAGT, per germline. CDR3 DNA sequence: TGTGCCAGCAGTGACTCTTCAGGACGTAATTCACCCCTCCACTTT. This translates into CASSDSSGRNSPLHF.